The 2 T cell receptor beta chains listed next were all sequenced from one sample in a study of T cell clonality in common variable immunodeficiency. Sequencing was performed with immunoSEQ multiplex PCR; in TCRdb, only in-frame clones are kept and a portion is missing. Found here are roughly 57,000 clones, no singletons; the ten largest cover 0.65% to 1%. Sequencing was done on a sample of peripheral blood mononuclear cells. These receptors came from a person between 18 and 70 years old in good health.

This clone was counted at least ten times. Read coverage stops 3 residues before the CDR3 terminus; the germline J gene supplies the remainder. The rearrangement uses TRBV6-1 and TRBJ1-1; TRBD1 aligns across 10 bases. The V segment lost 4 bases and the J segment 7 bases; nucleotides outside the gene matches: 9. Germline CDR1 is MNHNS and CDR2 is SASEGT. The CDR3 covers 15 residues. CDR3 residues: CASSVGTGAPGEAFF. CDR3 bases read: TGTGCCAGCAGTGTCGGGACAGGGGCTCCTGGTGAA.

As regards this clone: The sequenced fragment ends 3 residues before the CDR3 boundary, so the rest is inferred from the germline J gene. The chain links TRBV2 to TRBJ2-3, with D perhaps matching TRBD1 (6 bases). CDR3 length: 14 residues. CDR1 and CDR2 from the germline V gene are SNHLY and FYNNEI. The CDR3 region is CASTRTDSNQPQYF. CDR3 DNA, as far as it was read: TGTGCCAGCACAAGGACAGATAGCAATCAGCCG.